This T cell receptor beta chain was sequenced in a study of vaccination and CD4 T cells after COVID-19. Study information: Blood was drawn a median around 73 days post second dose, range 14 to 241.

Notes on this clonotype: Its antigen is unidentified.

Sequenced with the Oncomine TCR Beta short-read assay was DNA taken from cultured CD4+ T cells. From cultured CD4+ T cells, genomic DNA was extracted. TCRdb reprocessed the PCR reads with MiXCR, giving one entry per CDR3 protein. The sample contains around 4,600 distinct CDR3 sequences, approximately 49% of which appear only once. Noted treatment: roughly 10-day PBMC culture with coronavirus spike peptide pools or control peptides (ViraFEST assay). Germline values: CDR1 SGHTA, CDR2 FQGNSA. CDR3 length: 11 amino acids. The V end was cut by 4 bases, the J end by 10 bases, with 10 bases between. Sequenced: CD4+ T cells from blood, cultured in vitro. This sequence originates from a human donor who had recovered from COVID-19. This chain links TRBV7-2 with TRBJ1-1; tentatively, D is TRBD1 (6 bases). The CDR3 bases are TGTGCCAGCAGCTCCCCGGGGGCAGCTTTCTTT. This codes for CASSSPGAAFF.